This T cell receptor (beta chain) comes out of a study of T cell changes during pregnancy in multiple sclerosis. The assay was immunoSEQ multiplex PCR, and TCRdb's table has in-frame clones only and misses some. The data show 45,000 to 55,000 clones, with almost 95% seen just once and more than 0.85% held by the top ten. The V gene's germline CDR1 is MNHEY and CDR2 SMNVEV (reference sequence). The CDR3 is 14 residues long. Trimming stripped 3 bases from V and 6 bases from J, with 12 bases between. This receptor was taken from a female donor with multiple sclerosis, enrolled in a pregnancy study. The source material was peripheral blood, sampled after pregnancy. This rearrangement joins TRBV27 to TRBJ1-5, with D tentatively TRBD1 (5 bases). The CDR3 nucleotides read TGTGCCAGCAGTTTCTGGGGGGAAGGTCAGCCCCAGCATTTT. Translation gives CASSFWGEGQPQHF.